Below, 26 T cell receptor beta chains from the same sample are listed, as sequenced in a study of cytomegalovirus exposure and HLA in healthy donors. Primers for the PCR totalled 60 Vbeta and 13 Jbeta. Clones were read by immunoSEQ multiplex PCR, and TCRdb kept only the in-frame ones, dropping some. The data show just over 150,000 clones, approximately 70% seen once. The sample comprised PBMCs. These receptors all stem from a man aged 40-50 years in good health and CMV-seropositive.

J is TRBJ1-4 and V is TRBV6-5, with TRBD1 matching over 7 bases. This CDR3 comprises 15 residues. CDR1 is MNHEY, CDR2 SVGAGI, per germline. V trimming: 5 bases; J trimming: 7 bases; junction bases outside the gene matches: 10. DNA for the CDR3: TGTGCCAGCAGTAACCCAGGGGGAATTAGTGAAAAACTGTTTTTT. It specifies CASSNPGGISEKLFF.

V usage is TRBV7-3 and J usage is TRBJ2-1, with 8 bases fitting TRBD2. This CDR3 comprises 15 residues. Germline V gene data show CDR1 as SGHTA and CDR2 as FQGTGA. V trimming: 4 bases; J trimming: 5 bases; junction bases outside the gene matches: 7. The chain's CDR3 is CASSSSGGQHNEQFF. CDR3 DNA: TGTGCCAGCAGCTCAAGCGGGGGCCAACACAATGAGCAGTTCTTC.

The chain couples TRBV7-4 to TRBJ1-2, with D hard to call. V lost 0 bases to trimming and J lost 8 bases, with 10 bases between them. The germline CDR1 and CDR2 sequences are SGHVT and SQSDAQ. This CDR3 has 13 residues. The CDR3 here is CASSLAPAGGYTF. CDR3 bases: TGTGCCAGCAGCTTAGCGCCCGCGGGGGGCTACACCTTC.

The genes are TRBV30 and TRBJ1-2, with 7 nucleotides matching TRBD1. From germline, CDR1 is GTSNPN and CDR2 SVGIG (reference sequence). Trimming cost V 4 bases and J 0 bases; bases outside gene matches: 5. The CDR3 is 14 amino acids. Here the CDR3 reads CAWNIGTANYGYTF. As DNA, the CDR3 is TGTGCCTGGAATATCGGGACAGCTAACTATGGCTACACCTTC. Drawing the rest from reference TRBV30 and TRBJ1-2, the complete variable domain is SQTIHQWPATLVQPVGSPLSLECTVEGTSNPNLYWYRQAAGRGLQLLFYSVGIGQISSEVPQNLSASRPQDRQFILSSKKLLLSDSGFYLCAWNIGTANYGYTFGSGTRLTVV.

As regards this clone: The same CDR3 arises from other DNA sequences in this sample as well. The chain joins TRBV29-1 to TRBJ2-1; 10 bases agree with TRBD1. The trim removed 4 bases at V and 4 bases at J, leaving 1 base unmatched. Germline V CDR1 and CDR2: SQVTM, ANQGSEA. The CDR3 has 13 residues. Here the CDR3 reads CSVGTGGYNEQFF. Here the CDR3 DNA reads TGCAGCGTTGGGACAGGGGGTTACAATGAGCAGTTCTTC.

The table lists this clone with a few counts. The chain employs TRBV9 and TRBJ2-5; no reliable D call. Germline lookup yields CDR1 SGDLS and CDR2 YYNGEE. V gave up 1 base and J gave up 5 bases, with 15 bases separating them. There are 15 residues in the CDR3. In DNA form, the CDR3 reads TGTGCCAGCAGCGTAAGTGCCCTCCCCAGGGAGACCCAGTACTTC. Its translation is CASSVSALPRETQYF.

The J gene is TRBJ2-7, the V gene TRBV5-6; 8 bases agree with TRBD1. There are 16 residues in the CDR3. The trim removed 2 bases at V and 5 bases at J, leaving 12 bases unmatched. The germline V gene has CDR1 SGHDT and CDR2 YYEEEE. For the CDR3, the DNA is TGTGCCAGCAGCTTCCCAGGAACAGGGGGAACCCACGAGCAGTACTTC. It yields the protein CASSFPGTGGTHEQYF.

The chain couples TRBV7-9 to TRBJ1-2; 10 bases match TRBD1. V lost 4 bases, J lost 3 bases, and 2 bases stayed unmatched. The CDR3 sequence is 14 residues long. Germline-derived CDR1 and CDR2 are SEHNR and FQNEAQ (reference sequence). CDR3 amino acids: CASSSGQGDYGYTF. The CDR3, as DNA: TGTGCCAGCAGCTCCGGACAGGGGGACTATGGCTACACCTTC.

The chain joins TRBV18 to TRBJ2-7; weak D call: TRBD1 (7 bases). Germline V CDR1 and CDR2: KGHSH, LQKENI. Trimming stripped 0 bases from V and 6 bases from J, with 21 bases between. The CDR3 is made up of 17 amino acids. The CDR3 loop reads CASSPPVRGEKVFEQYF. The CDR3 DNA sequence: TGTGCCAGCTCACCACCGGTCAGGGGGGAGAAAGTTTTCGAGCAGTACTTC.

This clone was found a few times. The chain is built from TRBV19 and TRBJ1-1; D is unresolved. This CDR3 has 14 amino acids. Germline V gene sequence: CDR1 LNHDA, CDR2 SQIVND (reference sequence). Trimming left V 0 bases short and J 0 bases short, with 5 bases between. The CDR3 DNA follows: TGTGCCAGTAGTATAGATAGCTTGAACACTGAAGCTTTCTTT. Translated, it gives CASSIDSLNTEAFF.

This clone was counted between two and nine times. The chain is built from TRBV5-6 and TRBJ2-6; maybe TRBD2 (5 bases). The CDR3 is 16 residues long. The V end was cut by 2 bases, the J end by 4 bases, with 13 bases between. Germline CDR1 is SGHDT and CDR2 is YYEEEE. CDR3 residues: CASSFGLSSGANVLTF. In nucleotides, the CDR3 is TGTGCCAGCAGCTTTGGACTTTCCTCCGGGGCCAACGTCCTGACTTTC. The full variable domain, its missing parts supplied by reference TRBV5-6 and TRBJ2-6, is DAGVTQSPTHLIKTRGQQVTLRCSPKSGHDTVSWYQQALGQGPQFIFQYYEEEERQRGNFPDRFSGHQFPNYSSELNVNALLLGDSALYLCASSFGLSSGANVLTFGAGSRLTVL.

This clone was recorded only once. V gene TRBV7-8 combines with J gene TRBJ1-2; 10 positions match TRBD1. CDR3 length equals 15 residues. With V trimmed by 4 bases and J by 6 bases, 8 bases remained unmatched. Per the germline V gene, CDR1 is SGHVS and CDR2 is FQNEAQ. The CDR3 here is CASSWATGGVDGYTF. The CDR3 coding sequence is TGTGCCAGCAGCTGGGCGACAGGGGGCGTAGATGGCTACACCTTC. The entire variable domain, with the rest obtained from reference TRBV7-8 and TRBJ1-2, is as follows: GAGVSQSPRYKVAKRGQDVALRCDPISGHVSLFWYQQALGQGPEFLTYFQNEAQLDKSGLPSDRFFAERPEGSVSTLKIQRTQQEDSAVYLCASSWATGGVDGYTFGSGTRLTVV.

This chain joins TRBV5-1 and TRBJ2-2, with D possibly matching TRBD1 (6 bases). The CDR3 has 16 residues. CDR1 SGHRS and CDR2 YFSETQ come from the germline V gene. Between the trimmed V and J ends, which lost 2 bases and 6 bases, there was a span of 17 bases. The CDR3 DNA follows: TGCGCCAGCAGCTTAACCATACAGGGTGGCGCCGGGGAGCTGTTTTTT. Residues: CASSLTIQGGAGELFF.

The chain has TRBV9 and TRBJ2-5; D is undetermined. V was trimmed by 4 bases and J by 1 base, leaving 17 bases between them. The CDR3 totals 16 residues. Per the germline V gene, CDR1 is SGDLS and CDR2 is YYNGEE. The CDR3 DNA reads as TGTGCCAGCAGCTTAGCTTTCCAGGCCAGCCAAGAGACCCAGTACTTC. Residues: CASSLAFQASQETQYF.

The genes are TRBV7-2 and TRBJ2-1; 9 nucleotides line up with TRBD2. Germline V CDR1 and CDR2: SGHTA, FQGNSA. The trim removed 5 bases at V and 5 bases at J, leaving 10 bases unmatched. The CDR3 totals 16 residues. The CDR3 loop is CASSLLRGGADNEQFF. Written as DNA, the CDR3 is TGTGCCAGCAGCCTCCTTCGCGGGGGGGCTGACAATGAGCAGTTCTTC. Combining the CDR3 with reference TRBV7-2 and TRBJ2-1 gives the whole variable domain GAGVSQSPSNKVTEKGKDVELRCDPISGHTALYWYRQSLGQGLEFLIYFQGNSAPDKSGLPSDRFSAERTGGSVSTLTIQRTQQEDSAVYLCASSLLRGGADNEQFFGPGTRLTVL.

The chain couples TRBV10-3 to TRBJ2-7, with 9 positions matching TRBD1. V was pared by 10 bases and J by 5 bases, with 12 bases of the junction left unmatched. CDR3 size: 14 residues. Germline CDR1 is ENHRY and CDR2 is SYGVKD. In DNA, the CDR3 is TGTGCCACCGAGACCGGGACAGGGCCTAACGAGCAGTACTTC. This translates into CATETGTGPNEQYF.

CDR3 bases: TGTGCCAGCAGCCCGACAGGGAAGTTTTGGTACGAGCAGTACTTC. Translating it yields CASSPTGKFWYEQYF. The chain couples TRBV6-1 to TRBJ2-7; 7 bases fit TRBD1. In germline, CDR1 is MNHNS, CDR2 SASEGT. Trimming cost V 6 bases and J 4 bases; bases outside gene matches: 12. CDR3 size: 15 residues.

The chain's CDR3 is CASSHQQGGNTIYF. The CDR3, as DNA: TGCGCCAGCAGCCATCAACAGGGAGGAAACACCATATATTTT. J is TRBJ1-3 and V is TRBV4-3; TRBD1 is a possible D gene (6 bases). The CDR3 length is 14 residues. Trimming took off 3 bases at V and 4 bases at J, with 10 bases between the two ends. In germline, CDR1 is LGHNA, CDR2 YSLEER.

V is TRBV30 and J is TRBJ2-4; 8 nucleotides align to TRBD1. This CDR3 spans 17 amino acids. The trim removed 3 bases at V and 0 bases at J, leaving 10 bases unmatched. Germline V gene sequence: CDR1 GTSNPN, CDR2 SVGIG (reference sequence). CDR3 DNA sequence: TGTGCCTGGAGCCAGGGGGCCGTCATTTTAGCCAAAAACATTCAGTACTTC. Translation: CAWSQGAVILAKNIQYF.

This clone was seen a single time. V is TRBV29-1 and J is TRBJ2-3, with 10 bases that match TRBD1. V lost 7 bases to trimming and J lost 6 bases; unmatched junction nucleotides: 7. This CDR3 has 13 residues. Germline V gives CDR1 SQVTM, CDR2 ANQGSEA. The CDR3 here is CSALDRGIDTQYF. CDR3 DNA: TGCAGCGCCTTGGACAGGGGGATTGATACGCAGTATTTT.

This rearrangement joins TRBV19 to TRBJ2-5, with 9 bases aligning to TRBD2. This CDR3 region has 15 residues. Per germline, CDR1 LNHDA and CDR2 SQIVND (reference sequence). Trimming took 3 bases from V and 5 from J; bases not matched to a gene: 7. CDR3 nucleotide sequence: TGTGCCAGTAGTATTAGCGCGGGGGGGCCGGAGACCCAGTACTTC. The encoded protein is CASSISAGGPETQYF.

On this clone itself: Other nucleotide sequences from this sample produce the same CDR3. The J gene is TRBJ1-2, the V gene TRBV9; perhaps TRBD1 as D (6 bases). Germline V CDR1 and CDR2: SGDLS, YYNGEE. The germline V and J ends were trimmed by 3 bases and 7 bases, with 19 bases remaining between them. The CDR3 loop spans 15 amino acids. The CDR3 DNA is TGTGCCAGCAGCGCCGTGGGGCAGGGGCGTGCTGGCTACACCTTC. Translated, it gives CASSAVGQGRAGYTF.

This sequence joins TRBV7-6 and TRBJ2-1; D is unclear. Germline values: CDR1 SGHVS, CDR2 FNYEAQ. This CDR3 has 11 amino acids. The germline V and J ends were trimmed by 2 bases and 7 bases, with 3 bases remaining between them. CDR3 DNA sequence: TGTGCCAGCAGCTTAACTAATGAGCAGTTCTTC. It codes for CASSLTNEQFF.

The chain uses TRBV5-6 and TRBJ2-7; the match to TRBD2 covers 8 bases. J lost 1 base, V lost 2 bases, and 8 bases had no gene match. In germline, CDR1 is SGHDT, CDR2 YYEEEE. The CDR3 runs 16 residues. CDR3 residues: CASSLSGGWRSYEQYF. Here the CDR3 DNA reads TGTGCCAGCAGCTTATCGGGGGGGTGGCGGTCCTACGAGCAGTACTTC.

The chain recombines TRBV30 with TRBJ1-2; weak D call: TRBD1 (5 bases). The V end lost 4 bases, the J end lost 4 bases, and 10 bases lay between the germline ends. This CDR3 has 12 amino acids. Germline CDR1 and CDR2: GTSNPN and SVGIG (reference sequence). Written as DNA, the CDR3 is TGTGCCTGGACCCAGGGAACCTATGGCTACACCTTC. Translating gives CAWTQGTYGYTF.

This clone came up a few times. The CDR3 DNA sequence: TGCGCCAGCAGCCAAGGGGTTAGCGGGGACACGAACACCGGGGAGCTGTTTTTT. Amino acids: CASSQGVSGDTNTGELFF. J is TRBJ2-2 and V is TRBV4-3; 8 positions match TRBD2. The ends lost 1 base at V and 0 bases at J; junction bases unmatched: 7. The germline V gene encodes CDR1 LGHNA and CDR2 YSLEER. The CDR3 is 18 amino acids.